A selection of T cell receptor beta chains follows, all from one sample in a study of blood T cell repertoires in COVID-19. TCRdb keeps only in-frame clones here, not all; method: immunoSEQ multiplex PCR. The sample yields around 88,000 clones, 90% to 95% seen once. The sequencing sample was made of peripheral blood. These receptors were obtained from a man in his sixties with acute or convalescent COVID-19. Each CDR3 is given with its conserved first and last residue. D genes are given only for firm matches. Size is omitted from some rows. Given values are once, few, many or a class for expanded clones.

d_call	v_call	j_call	clone_size	cdr3_aa	cdr3_nt
TRBD1	TRBV6-1	TRBJ1-2	-	CASSERLDRAGYGYTF	TGTGCCAGCAGTGAAAGGCTTGACAGGGCCGGGTATGGCTACACCTTC
TRBD2	TRBV24-1	TRBJ2-7	-	CATSGNEGGREQYF	TGTGCCACCAGTGGAAATGAGGGAGGGCGCGAGCAGTACTTC
-	TRBV21-1	TRBJ1-5	-	CASSNRVCQPQHF	TGTGCCAGCAGCAACAGGGTATGTCAGCCCCAGCATTTT
-	TRBV11-3	TRBJ2-2	once	CASSPGAGTGELFF	TGTGCCAGCAGCCCAGGGGCGGGCACCGGGGAGCTGTTTTTT
-	TRBV6-2/TRBV6-3	TRBJ1-2	-	CASSYGRSDGYTF	TGTGCCAGCAGTTACGGGAGAAGCGATGGCTACACCTTC
-	TRBV19	TRBJ2-1	once	CASTTVARELNEQFF	TGTGCCAGTACCACGGTAGCACGAGAGTTGAATGAGCAGTTCTTC
TRBD1	TRBV18	TRBJ2-3	-	CASSRLGQGITDTQYF	TGTGCCAGCTCACGCCTGGGACAGGGGATCACAGATACGCAGTATTTT
TRBD1	TRBV19	TRBJ1-1	-	CASSITGGGLNTEAFF	TGTGCCAGTAGTATAACAGGGGGCGGGCTGAACACTGAAGCTTTCTTT
TRBD2	TRBV3-1/TRBV3-2	TRBJ2-3	-	CASSQDFGTSGREDTQYF	TGTGCCAGCAGCCAAGATTTTGGGACTAGCGGGAGGGAGGATACGCAGTATTTT
-	TRBV2	TRBJ1-1	-	CASSPRVVNTEAFF	TGTGCCAGCAGCCCCCGGGTTGTGAACACTGAAGCTTTCTTT